These 5 T cell receptor beta chains originate from one sample sequenced in a study of shared clonotypes between healthy human individuals. Clones were read by immunoSEQ multiplex PCR, and TCRdb kept only the in-frame ones, dropping some. The sample yields millions of clones, more than 80% seen once. The sample comprised naive CD4+ T cells sorted from blood. Subset indicated: CD45RA+ positively selected. All receptors derive from a man in his late teens or twenties in good health.

The chain is built from TRBV5-1 and TRBJ2-7, with D unresolved. Germline CDR1 is SGHRS and CDR2 is YFSETQ. V was clipped by 4 bases and J by 6 bases, with 14 bases between them. The CDR3 loop spans 13 amino acids. The CDR3 sequence: CASSPDLVSEQYF. CDR3 in DNA: TGCGCCAGCAGCCCCGACCTCGTCTCCGAGCAGTACTTC.

This clone was picked up one time. This chain joins TRBV6-6 and TRBJ2-3, with TRBD1 identical over 7 bases. V gave up 4 bases and J gave up 0 bases; unmatched junction bases: 4. Germline V lookup: CDR1 MNHNY, CDR2 SVGAGI (reference sequence). The CDR3 has 15 amino acids. The CDR3 nucleotides are TGTGCCAGCAGTTCCCCGACAGGGAGCACAGATACGCAGTATTTT. It yields the protein CASSSPTGSTDTQYF.

The V and J genes are TRBV4-2 and TRBJ1-4; 7 nucleotides match TRBD1. CDR1 LGHNA and CDR2 YNFKEQ come from the germline V gene. The CDR3 spans 15 residues. After removal of 4 bases from V and 4 bases from J, the junction contained 6 bases not matched to a gene. The CDR3 region has the DNA TGTGCCAGCAGCCGCAGGGACAGTGGTAATGAAAAACTGTTTTTT. It translates to CASSRRDSGNEKLFF.

This chain uses TRBV7-3 with TRBJ1-2; 8 bases agree with TRBD1. The ends lost 3 bases at V and 8 bases at J; junction bases unmatched: 5. The CDR3 covers 13 residues. Germline-derived CDR1 and CDR2 are SGHTA and FQGTGA. The CDR3 DNA follows: TGTGCCAGCAGCTTCGGACAGGGAACGGGCTACACCTTC. Its translation is CASSFGQGTGYTF.

J is TRBJ1-4 and V is TRBV30, with D hard to call. The CDR3 totals 16 residues. Germline lookup yields CDR1 GTSNPN and CDR2 SVGIG (reference sequence). V lost 2 bases, J lost 0 bases, and 13 bases lay in between. As DNA, the CDR3 is TGTGCCTGGAGTCCTTCAGGACGGACAACTAATGAAAAACTGTTTTTT. This codes for CAWSPSGRTTNEKLFF.